This T cell receptor beta chain was profiled in a study of T cell repertoires in cytomegalovirus infection (dated by TCRdb to between 2017 and 2020). About the study as a whole: Because public TCR beta signatures pointed to carriage of CMV infection together with the matching HLA type, the HLA type of each donor mattered for the analysis. What the research found in general, with its limitations: In both this cohort and an independent cohort of more than 350 donors, the cumulative frequency of public TCR beta family members distinguished carriers of CMV infection plus the relevant HLA type. The ex vivo response was dominated by HLA-C-restricted CMV-specific TCR beta clonotypes, and the single most frequent clonotype in two of eight donors was supplied by these HLA-C-restricted clonotypes.

This clonotype has more than one count but fewer than ten. Its antigen is unknown. As the CDR3 is not closed by the conserved phenylalanine or tryptophan, this likely results from a read error. Sequencing took place on an Illumina HiSeq 1500. TCRdb applied fastp at Q25 and MiXCR to the public reads, then kept only in-frame beta chains. Rows matching on CDR3 protein sequence are summarized as one entry with the most common DNA and genes. The sample yields about 180,000 distinct CDR3 sequences; around an eighth were counted once. The ten largest clones take up 20% to 30% of the sample. V is clipped by 1 base and J by 1 base, and the sequence between their germline boundaries is 11 bases long. CDR1 and CDR2 were assigned from the germline V gene (reference sequence) as SEHNR and FQNEAQ. A total of 16 residues make up the CDR3, ends included. The DNA shown is the 48-base CDR3, in frame from base 1.

This clonotype originated in a human donor in good health (CMV status not recorded). Some clones in this sample may be carry-over from other donors' samples. Recombination joined TRBV7-9 with TRBJ2-1; TRBD2 might be the D gene, on 5 matching bases. The sequencing input was PBMCs. The CDR3 protein is CASSLGGKGSYNEQFL. The DNA reads as follows: TGTGCCAGCAGCTTAGGAGGGAAAGGGTCCTACAATGAGCAGTTCTTA.